Each of the 30 T cell receptor beta chains below was sequenced from the same sample in a study of identical twins. TCRdb called the 5' RACE reads again in MiXCR, with one record for every CDR3 protein. The data show roughly 720,000 distinct CDR3 sequences, roughly 20% seen once. This sample also belongs to another study, concerning T cells expressing NK-cell markers.

Sequenced input: PBMCs. These TCRs come from a woman between 18 and 29 years old in good health.

The sample holds a few counts of this clonotype. The rearrangement uses TRBV20-1 and TRBJ2-1; TRBD2 aligns across 9 bases. The CDR3 sequence is 16 residues long. Trimming at V came to 6 bases and at J to 7 bases, leaving 16 bases not matched to a gene. The germline CDR1 and CDR2 sequences are DFQATT and SNEGSKA (reference sequence). The chain's CDR3 is CSADNLAGVTRNEQFF. The CDR3 DNA reads as TGCAGTGCCGATAACTTAGCGGGAGTAACCCGAAATGAGCAGTTCTTC.

The table lists this clonotype with a few counts. The chain employs TRBV9 and TRBJ2-1, with a weak D call TRBD1 (5 bases). The CDR3 runs to 14 residues. The germline V and J ends were trimmed by 7 bases and 6 bases, with 17 bases remaining between them. CDR1 SGDLS and CDR2 YYNGEE come from the germline V gene. The CDR3 sequence: CASATVNSGNEQFF. The CDR3 DNA follows: TGTGCCAGCGCGACAGTTAACTCGGGCAATGAGCAGTTCTTC.

V is TRBV5-1 and J is TRBJ2-3, with a weak D call TRBD2 (6 bases). Trimming cost V 0 bases and J 2 bases, with 10 bases left between them. This CDR3 comprises 15 residues. Germline loops: CDR1 SGHRS, CDR2 YFSETQ. CDR3 sequence (DNA): TGCGCCAGCAGCTTGGCGGGACTCCCCACAGATACGCAGTATTTT. Protein sequence: CASSLAGLPTDTQYF.

This clonotype was observed many times. The V call is TRBV6-1, the J call TRBJ2-3, with D maybe TRBD2 (5 bases). Germline CDR1 is MNHNS and CDR2 is SASEGT. The CDR3 spans 13 residues. Trimming cost V 6 bases and J 1 base, with 8 bases left between them. This CDR3 is CASRKGGTDTQYF. In DNA, the CDR3 is TGTGCCAGCAGAAAGGGAGGCACAGATACGCAGTATTTT.

The V call is TRBV3-1, the J call TRBJ2-5, with no clear D. Germline V gene lookup returns CDR1 LGHDT and CDR2 YNNKEL (reference sequence). V lost 5 bases, J lost 5 bases, and 9 bases lay in between. This CDR3 comprises 12 residues. The CDR3, as DNA: TGTGCCAGCAGCTCCTCCCTGGAGACCCAGTACTTC. Its translation is CASSSSLETQYF.

The rearrangement uses TRBV29-1 and TRBJ2-5, with D tentatively TRBD2 (6 bases). Trimming took off 3 bases at V and 5 bases at J, with 16 bases between the two ends. The germline V gene encodes CDR1 SQVTM and CDR2 ANQGSEA. CDR3 length: 14 residues. The CDR3 here is CSVDGRLAGETQYF. Here the CDR3 DNA reads TGCAGCGTTGACGGACGGCTGGCGGGGGAGACCCAGTACTTC.

This clonotype has more than one count but fewer than ten. The V gene is TRBV29-1, the J gene TRBJ2-1; no clear D gene. The length of the CDR3 is 13 residues. CDR1 and CDR2 from the germline V gene are SQVTM and ANQGSEA. V was shortened by 7 bases and J by 0 bases, with 10 bases between the two germline ends. CDR3 DNA: TGCAGCGGGTACATGAGCTCCTACAATGAGCAGTTCTTC. It codes for CSGYMSSYNEQFF.

The V gene is TRBV10-3, the J gene TRBJ2-7; TRBD1 aligns across 9 bases. This CDR3 is built from 12 residues. Germline V gene lookup returns CDR1 ENHRY and CDR2 SYGVKD. Germline trimming cut 6 bases from V and 5 bases from J; bases unmatched to any gene: 2. The chain's CDR3 is CAIRTGGNEQYF. DNA for the CDR3: TGTGCCATCAGAACAGGGGGCAACGAGCAGTACTTC.

This clonotype was detected only a few times. This chain uses TRBV20-1 with TRBJ2-7, with 9 bases aligning to TRBD1. From germline, CDR1 is DFQATT and CDR2 SNEGSKA (reference sequence). J gave up 5 bases and V 3 bases, and 11 bases lay outside the gene matches. The CDR3 has 15 residues. As DNA, the CDR3 is TGCAGTGCTAGTGCTACCGGGACAGGGATCAACGAGCAGTACTTC. This sequence encodes CSASATGTGINEQYF.

The chain combines TRBV3-1 with TRBJ2-7; D remains unclear. Germline values: CDR1 LGHDT, CDR2 YNNKEL (reference sequence). There are 13 residues in the CDR3. The V gene lost 4 bases and the J gene lost 2 bases, with 9 bases spanning the gap. The CDR3 sequence: CASSPRLTYEQYF. CDR3 in DNA: TGTGCCAGCAGCCCCCGACTCACCTACGAGCAGTACTTC.

Many counts were recorded for this clonotype. The chain has TRBV12-3 or TRBV12-4 and TRBJ2-2; D remains unclear. Trimming stripped 2 bases from V and 3 bases from J, with 10 bases between. The CDR3 totals 15 residues. CDR3 sequence reads: CASSLRQGHTGELFF. DNA for the CDR3: TGTGCCAGCAGTTTAAGACAAGGGCACACCGGGGAGCTGTTTTTT.

The J gene is TRBJ2-3, the V gene TRBV6-5; D is possibly TRBD1 (6 bases). Looked up from germline, CDR1 is MNHEY and CDR2 is SVGAGI. CDR3 length: 16 amino acids. V lost 2 bases to trimming and J lost 0 bases, with 12 bases between them. This CDR3 is CASSYPMTGSTDTQYF. In DNA, the CDR3 is TGTGCCAGCAGTTACCCCATGACAGGCAGCACAGATACGCAGTATTTT.

Ten or more counts support this clonotype. The chain is built from TRBV29-1 and TRBJ2-5; 11 bases fit TRBD2. With 5 bases clipped from V and 0 bases from J, the junction kept 5 bases outside the gene matches. Germline CDR1 reads SQVTM; CDR2 reads ANQGSEA. CDR3 length: 15 residues. CDR3 DNA: TGCAGCGTTCCCCCACTAGCGGGGGACCAAGAGACCCAGTACTTC. The encoded protein is CSVPPLAGDQETQYF.

The chain employs TRBV5-1 and TRBJ1-4; 8 nucleotides agree with TRBD1. V trimming: 3 bases; J trimming: 10 bases; junction bases outside the gene matches: 11. The germline gives CDR1 SGHRS, CDR2 YFSETQ. This CDR3 region has 15 residues. The DNA for the CDR3 is TGCGCCAGCAGCTCCACGCAAGGGACAGGCGGAAAACTGTTTTTT. This translates into CASSSTQGTGGKLFF.

This clonotype was observed a single time. V gene TRBV7-8 combines with J gene TRBJ2-1, with TRBD1 matching 8 bases. The CDR3 loop spans 13 amino acids. Germline CDR1 reads SGHVS; CDR2 reads FQNEAQ. V was clipped by 11 bases and J by 6 bases; unmatched bases: 9. CDR3 in DNA: TGTGCCTGTGGACAGGGCCGACTCAATGAGCAGTTCTTC. This sequence encodes CACGQGRLNEQFF.

The rearrangement uses TRBV5-1 and TRBJ2-7; weak D call: TRBD2 (6 bases). Germline CDR1 reads SGHRS; CDR2 reads YFSETQ. Deletions cut 6 bases from V and 3 bases from J, with 19 bases between. This CDR3 contains 15 residues. CDR3 sequence: CASMRGGSPSYEQYF. CDR3 sequence (DNA): TGCGCCAGCATGCGAGGAGGGAGTCCAAGCTACGAGCAGTACTTC.

The table lists this clonotype with many counts. This chain joins TRBV27 and TRBJ1-2; TRBD1 is a possible D gene (5 bases). Germline-derived CDR1 and CDR2 are MNHEY and SMNVEV (reference sequence). The V end was cut by 6 bases, the J end by 4 bases, with 12 bases between. The CDR3 contains 13 residues. This chain's CDR3 is CASRPGTGYGYTF. The CDR3 nucleotides are TGTGCCAGCAGACCCGGGACCGGCTATGGCTACACCTTC.

V gene TRBV6-5 combines with J gene TRBJ1-1; the D gene is possibly TRBD1 (5 bases). This CDR3 has 12 residues. Germline V gene lookup returns CDR1 MNHEY and CDR2 SVGAGI. V was shortened by 7 bases and J by 5 bases, with 11 bases between the two germline ends. In DNA, the CDR3 is TGTGCCAGCACAGGGAGATTTACTGAAGCTTTCTTT. Its protein product is CASTGRFTEAFF.

The table lists this clonotype with a few counts. The V and J genes are TRBV6-6 and TRBJ2-4; tentative D call: TRBD1 (6 bases). Trimming shortened V by 8 bases and J by 2 bases, and 10 bases separated the two germline ends. The germline gives CDR1 MNHNY, CDR2 SVGAGI (reference sequence). This CDR3 contains 13 residues. The DNA for the CDR3 is TGTGCCAGCTCGAGGGGGACCAAAAACATTCAGTACTTC. This gives the protein CASSRGTKNIQYF.

This clonotype was recorded many times. This chain connects TRBV12-3 or TRBV12-4 to TRBJ1-5; D gene unclear. Trimming pared 1 base from V and 1 base from J, leaving 5 bases between. There are 14 residues in the CDR3. The CDR3 loop is CASSLEASNQPQHF. The CDR3 nucleotides read TGTGCCAGCAGTTTAGAGGCCAGCAATCAGCCCCAGCATTTT.

The chain is built from TRBV12-3 or TRBV12-4 and TRBJ2-3; no reliable D call. The V end lost 3 bases, the J end lost 2 bases, and 12 bases lay between the germline ends. The CDR3 spans 15 residues. The CDR3 protein is CASSFRYQNTDTQYF. In DNA, the CDR3 is TGTGCCAGCAGTTTTCGATACCAAAACACAGATACGCAGTATTTT.

The rearrangement links TRBV9 to TRBJ2-5; 7 nucleotides line up with TRBD2. After removal of 1 base from V and 2 bases from J, the junction contained 8 bases not matched to a gene. Germline V gene data show CDR1 as SGDLS and CDR2 as YYNGEE. This CDR3 contains 16 residues. CDR3 coding DNA: TGTGCCAGCAGCGTAACCCCGGGGGGATCTCAAGAGACCCAGTACTTC. Amino acid sequence: CASSVTPGGSQETQYF.

This clonotype was observed a few times. The rearrangement links TRBV7-2 to TRBJ2-1; D is undetermined. The CDR3 sequence is 13 residues long. V lost 3 bases and J 6 bases, leaving 9 bases between the germline ends. Looked up from germline, CDR1 is SGHTA and CDR2 is FQGNSA. The CDR3 reads CASSLDPSNEQFF. The CDR3 DNA follows: TGTGCCAGCAGCTTGGACCCCTCCAATGAGCAGTTCTTC. The full variable domain, rest sourced from reference TRBV7-2 and TRBJ2-1, is GAGVSQSPSNKVTEKGKDVELRCDPISGHTALYWYRQSLGQGLEFLIYFQGNSAPDKSGLPSDRFSAERTGGSVSTLTIQRTQQEDSAVYLCASSLDPSNEQFFGPGTRLTVL.

V usage is TRBV3-1 and J usage is TRBJ2-1; D possibly corresponds to TRBD2 (5 bases). CDR1 is LGHDT, CDR2 YNNKEL, per germline (reference sequence). The CDR3 loop spans 17 amino acids. V lost 8 bases to trimming and J lost 0 bases, with 20 bases between them. The CDR3 region is CASSKDRSGSSYNEQFF. As DNA, the CDR3 is TGTGCCAGCTCCAAAGATAGGTCGGGGAGCTCCTACAATGAGCAGTTCTTC.

This clonotype appeared a few times. The chain links TRBV9 to TRBJ2-3; the D gene is possibly TRBD2 (6 bases). Trimming cost V 4 bases and J 3 bases, with 18 bases left between them. Germline V gene sequence: CDR1 SGDLS, CDR2 YYNGEE. The CDR3 is 16 residues long. The CDR3 reads CASSHPSGAGTDTQYF. The CDR3 region has the DNA TGTGCCAGCAGCCATCCCTCAGGAGCGGGTACAGATACGCAGTATTTT.

The chain is built from TRBV9 and TRBJ1-5, with TRBD1 matching over 10 bases. The CDR3 runs 15 residues. With 3 bases clipped from V and 7 bases from J, the junction kept 7 bases outside the gene matches. From germline, CDR1 is SGDLS and CDR2 YYNGEE. CDR3 in amino acids: CASSEGQGFEQPQHF. CDR3 sequence (DNA): TGTGCCAGCAGCGAGGGACAGGGGTTCGAGCAGCCCCAGCATTTT.

For this clonotype: A much larger clonotype is one base distant, so this may be a read error. The chain links TRBV29-1 to TRBJ2-7, with D tentatively TRBD2 (5 bases). V was clipped by 3 bases and J by 3 bases, with 9 bases between them. This CDR3 region has 12 residues. Germline CDR1 reads SQVTM; CDR2 reads ANQGSEA. CDR3 in DNA: TGCAGCGTTGAGGCAGACTACTACGAGCAGTACTTC. This translates into CSVEADYYEQYF.

A few counts support this clonotype. V and J are TRBV12-3 or TRBV12-4 and TRBJ1-2; 9 bases fit TRBD1. V trimming: 5 bases; J trimming: 13 bases; junction bases outside the gene matches: 5. This CDR3 is built from 11 residues. The CDR3 bases are TGTGCCAGCAGTCCGGACAGGGGCGGCACCTTC. Its translation is CASSPDRGGTF.

This clonotype was seen more than once but under ten times. The rearrangement links TRBV20-1 to TRBJ2-7; 7 bases align to TRBD1. V lost 0 bases, J lost 5 bases, and 7 bases stayed unmatched. Germline V CDR1 and CDR2: DFQATT, SNEGSKA (reference sequence). This CDR3 contains 14 residues. The chain's CDR3 is CSARDVRGLNEQYF. CDR3 coding DNA: TGCAGTGCTAGAGATGTGAGGGGGCTCAACGAGCAGTACTTC.

The chain recombines TRBV10-3 with TRBJ2-7; no firm D call. V lost 4 bases to trimming and J lost 3 bases, with 13 bases between them. The CDR3 length is 14 residues. Germline CDR1 and CDR2: ENHRY and SYGVKD. The CDR3 loop is CAISGVGYNYEQYF. The CDR3 region has the DNA TGTGCCATCAGTGGCGTGGGGTATAACTACGAGCAGTACTTC.